Described below is a single T cell receptor (beta chain) sequence and its context. Its cognate antigen is unknown. Measured with immunoSEQ multiplex PCR; TCRdb has only the in-frame clones, and not every one. This table has roughly 1,500,000 clones, 98% appearing once. This entry is derived from a study of shared clonotypes between healthy human individuals. General study findings and limits: Although depth was large, rarefaction showed that sequencing of the sorted subsets was incomplete. Sampling was confined to blood; repertoires within tissues likely differ. Clonotypes not shared had lower generation probabilities than those common to all four donors.

Germline assignment: CDR1 WSHSY and CDR2 SAAADI. V lost 10 bases, J lost 5 bases, and 14 bases lay in between. The CDR3 has 13 residues. The V gene is TRBV10-2, the J gene TRBJ2-2, with a tentative D call TRBD1 (5 bases). Sequencing was done on a sample of naive CD4+ T cells sorted from blood. Subset meaning: CD45RA+ positively selected. This clonotype was sampled from a young man in good health. CDR3 sequence: CAIRQTVTGELFF. DNA of the CDR3: TGCGCCATCCGACAGACAGTAACCGGGGAGCTGTTTTTT.